The TCR beta chain described here comes from a study of long-term antiretroviral therapy in people with HIV (dated by TCRdb to the early 2020s). Background for the entire study: Collection of the earliest samples took place about a decade ahead of the 2015 WHO recommendation for immediate ART, at a time when ART was typically delayed until CD4 counts fell. No cross-contamination during QIAcube processing turned up in test extractions that ran a monoclonal T-cell line alongside about 35 polyclonal samples. A total of about 190 cryopreserved PBMC samples were contributed to the cohort by 30 adults with confirmed HIV infection, with samples collected serially over a mean of roughly six years (range 1-12). A retrospective serial study tested whether changes in peripheral blood TRB repertoire composition and diversity were associated with ART initiation and durable HIV suppression. About a third of the roughly 30 participants with HIV were female.

From cysteine to phenylalanine, the CDR3 is 16 amino acids long. The retained sequence is limited to the CDR3, 48 bases, with the frame set at the first base. The germline V gene (reference sequence) supplies CDR1 MNHEY and CDR2 SMNVEV. Cut back by 5 bases and 0 bases, the V and J ends lie 13 bases apart. Participants were included only if at least one PBMC sample before ART initiation and at least two post-ART samples were available. Treatment was received in the United States of America by all participants with HIV. Before DNA extraction, cryopreserved samples of about 0.95-10 million PBMC were thawed and washed. At the time of the earliest PBMC sample, participants with HIV were aged between roughly 20 and 54 years. PBMC samples from each participant spanned 1-4 timepoints before ART initiation and 2-8 timepoints after ART initiation, with a median of 7 samples. For every participant, serial HIV viral load, CD4+ T-cell count, ART history and demographic data were obtained. Genomic DNA was extracted from unsorted PBMC with a Qiagen kit on a QIAcube, processed in batches of 12 samples.

The full study reports these points: CDR3 length ranges in HIV repertoires were narrower than in controls, and network structure suggested an antigen-experienced repertoire with only a slight naive shift after ART. Because pre-ART samples had limited cell numbers, profiling was done on unsorted PBMC rather than on sorted CD4+ and CD8+ T cells. Expanded TRB clones identified before ART initiation dominated the repertoire at all time points, although this dominance fluctuated and declined in many PLHIV after ART. Starting ART was linked to a significant rise in TRB diversity, yet even after long-term ART the diversity remained significantly lower than in transplant donor controls. Owing to limited PBMC availability, only the TCR beta chain was sequenced, without alpha chain pairing. Inferences about post-ART repertoire changes are limited because no data were available on ART adherence, viral resistance or therapy changes. The samples span the years 2004 to 2017, and the ART regimens used may be less effective than current regimens.

Sequencing of the TRB variable region was done with the immunoSEQ hsTCRB v3.0 assay at survey level resolution. The targeted TRB sequencing depth was roughly 40,000-55,000 T-cell genomes per sample. An Illumina MiSeq with a v3 150-cycle kit was used to sequence the pooled TRB libraries. The original pipeline was this. Analysis of repertoires was carried out in R inside a reproducible Nextflow workflow spanning QC, data transformation and analysis. LymphoSeq2, an R package for exploring AIRR-Seq data, was used to implement the custom analyses. A handful of samples that produced fewer than 5000 total TRB sequences were removed, so 150 to 200 HIV repertoires were analyzed. Among the 180 to 200 HIV repertoires that were kept, some 61 were collected before ART initiation and roughly 130 were collected after ART initiation. Repertoires were downsampled to 5000 TRB nucleotide sequences, with summary statistics averaged over 100 downsampling iterations. The analysis kept only TRB sequences whose CDR3 regions were at least seven amino acids long. Diversity was assessed using a clonality score derived from Shannon entropy and using the Gini coefficient. Repertoire networks linked the top 5000 CDR3 amino acid sequences whenever two sequences differed by an edit distance of one. GLIPH2 predicted antigen specificity groups and MHC restriction for TRB CDR3 amino acid sequences. To flag known CMV, EBV, HIV or tissue antigen associations, CDR3 amino acid sequences were matched against VDJdb and McPAS-TCR. Pre-ART, post-ART and control groups were compared with Wilcoxon signed-rank tests and Holm-Bonferroni correction. TCRdb provides this immuneACCESS table in a form limited to in-frame rearrangements. Some clones are lacking; in checked studies, under half of them reflect an unresolved V gene, and why the rest are absent is not known. V and J calls and clone size come straight from that table; D and trimming were deduced from the DNA. The sample records over 30,000 clones, roughly 87% of which are singletons. The leading ten clones occupy roughly 6.3% of the sample.

With regard to this clone: Its antigen is still unknown. It has no much larger one-base neighbor in the sample; base qualities were not kept.

This sequence uses TRBV27 and TRBJ2-2; the D region possibly corresponds to TRBD1 (5 bases align). The receptor's source is a man younger than 35 with HIV. The specimen was unsorted PBMCs, collected 1 year after starting antiretroviral therapy. The DNA is TGTGCCAGCAGTCTCCGACAGACAGCGAACACCGGGGAGCTGTTTTTT. It translates as CASSLRQTANTGELFF.